The 19 T cell receptor beta chains presented below share a single source sample, sequenced in a study of CD8+ T cells in alopecia areata. Treatment: oral pan-JAK inhibitor, 5-10 mg twice daily. The authors extracted RNA and reverse transcribed it into cDNA as the sequencing template. TCRdb keeps only in-frame clones here, not all; method: immunoSEQ multiplex PCR. This sample has approximately 280,000 clones; 58% occur once, and the top ten carry approximately 2%. Sequencing used CD4+ T cells sorted from blood, obtained at week 24, from a patient treated with tofacitinib. Every receptor here comes from a human donor with alopecia areata.

The chain uses TRBV28 and TRBJ1-6; D perhaps matches TRBD1 (5 bases). CDR1 and CDR2 from the germline V gene are MDHEN and SYDVKM. There are 13 residues in the CDR3. V was cut by 4 bases and J by 6 bases, with 7 bases left in between. As DNA, the CDR3 is TGTGCCAGCAGTTCGACAGCTAATTCACCCCTCCACTTT. Protein: CASSSTANSPLHF.

V gene TRBV27 combines with J gene TRBJ1-2; D might be TRBD1 (6 bases). The V gene lost 5 bases and the J gene lost 5 bases, with 18 bases spanning the gap. The CDR3 contains 15 residues. CDR1 and CDR2 from the germline V gene are MNHEY and SMNVEV (reference sequence). Here the CDR3 reads CASSDQSRGAYGYTF. In DNA form, the CDR3 reads TGTGCCAGCAGTGACCAATCACGGGGGGCATATGGCTACACCTTC.

Only a few counts were recorded for this clone. J is TRBJ2-1 and V is TRBV19; D is unclear. The V end lost 10 bases, the J end lost 10 bases, and 20 bases lay between the germline ends. The CDR3 runs 13 residues. Germline-derived CDR1 and CDR2 are LNHDA and SQIVND (reference sequence). The CDR3 DNA reads as TGTGCCACCACCGCTGGGCACCGTGTGGAGCAGTTCTTC. Protein: CATTAGHRVEQFF.

The rearrangement joins TRBV6-1 to TRBJ2-4; D gene ambiguous. The CDR3 has 11 amino acids. Germline CDR1 and CDR2: MNHNS and SASEGT. The V end was cut by 0 bases, the J end by 13 bases, with 7 bases between. The CDR3 region is CASSEAVPQYF. The CDR3 DNA is TGTGCCAGCAGTGAAGCGGTCCCACAGTACTTC.

V and J are TRBV7-2 and TRBJ2-3; no firm D call. CDR3 size: 15 residues. Germline V gene sequence: CDR1 SGHTA, CDR2 FQGNSA. V was trimmed by 1 base and J by 3 bases, leaving 11 bases between them. The chain's CDR3 is CASSLGGQATDTQYF. The DNA of the CDR3 is TGTGCCAGCAGCTTAGGCGGCCAGGCGACAGATACGCAGTATTTT.

The chain combines TRBV30 with TRBJ2-1, with TRBD2 matching over 12 bases. The J segment lost 4 bases and the V segment lost 2 bases, leaving 9 bases of the junction unmatched. Per the germline V gene, CDR1 is GTSNPN and CDR2 is SVGIG (reference sequence). The CDR3 length is 17 residues. As DNA, the CDR3 is TGTGCCTGGAGTCCCCTTGGACTAGCGGGAAAATACAATGAGCAGTTCTTC. This gives the protein CAWSPLGLAGKYNEQFF.

This clone has only one observation. The chain combines TRBV30 with TRBJ1-4; D remains ambiguous. Trimming took off 2 bases at V and 10 bases at J, with 8 bases between the two ends. In germline, CDR1 is GTSNPN, CDR2 SVGIG (reference sequence). This CDR3 comprises 11 residues. CDR3 DNA sequence: TGTGCCTGGAGTAGCGGTGGAAAACTGTTTTTT. Protein product: CAWSSGGKLFF.

The rearrangement uses TRBV18 and TRBJ2-5; D call uncertain. CDR1 and CDR2 (germline): KGHSH, LQKENI. The CDR3 length is 13 residues. V lost 2 bases and J 1 base, leaving 5 bases between the germline ends. The chain's CDR3 is CASSPGSQETQYF. The CDR3 DNA sequence: TGTGCCAGCTCACCAGGTTCCCAAGAGACCCAGTACTTC.

The chain employs TRBV11-2 and TRBJ1-2, with D unresolved. Trimming left V 1 base short and J 2 bases short, with 8 bases between. CDR3 size: 14 residues. Germline V CDR1 and CDR2: SGHAT, FQNNGV. CDR3 sequence (DNA): TGTGCCAGCAGCTTAGTTAGGACGAACTATGGCTACACCTTC. As protein: CASSLVRTNYGYTF.

The chain couples TRBV7-8 to TRBJ1-4, with D unclear. Trimming took off 6 bases at V and 0 bases at J, with 17 bases between the two ends. There are 17 residues in the CDR3. CDR1 is SGHVS, CDR2 FQNEAQ, per germline. CDR3 in amino acids: CASRPTEWETTNEKLFF. Written as DNA, the CDR3 is TGTGCCAGCAGGCCTACCGAATGGGAAACAACTAATGAAAAACTGTTTTTT.

CDR3 sequence reads: CASRIPSYGYTF. CDR3 bases: TGTGCCAGCAGAATTCCCTCCTATGGCTACACCTTC. V usage is TRBV5-4 and J usage is TRBJ1-2; D is unclear. Trimming cost V 5 bases and J 4 bases, with 9 bases left between them. The CDR3 runs to 12 residues. CDR1 and CDR2 from the germline V gene are SGHNT and YYREEE (reference sequence).

This chain uses TRBV2 with TRBJ2-1; 7 nucleotides align to TRBD2. Germline CDR1 and CDR2: SNHLY and FYNNEI. CDR3 length: 14 amino acids. The ends lost 4 bases at V and 5 bases at J; junction bases unmatched: 5. The CDR3 region is CASSGGTINNEQFF. The CDR3 DNA is TGTGCCAGCAGTGGAGGGACTATTAACAATGAGCAGTTCTTC.

The rearrangement joins TRBV5-6 to TRBJ1-1; D gene unclear. The CDR3 extends over 15 amino acids. Germline-derived CDR1 and CDR2 are SGHDT and YYEEEE. The V gene lost 4 bases and the J gene lost 1 base, with 14 bases spanning the gap. CDR3 protein: CASSKPRIRNTEAFF. The DNA of the CDR3 is TGTGCCAGCAGCAAACCCAGGATCCGGAACACTGAAGCTTTCTTT. Looking up the rest from reference TRBV5-6 and TRBJ1-1 gives the full variable domain: DAGVTQSPTHLIKTRGQQVTLRCSPKSGHDTVSWYQQALGQGPQFIFQYYEEEERQRGNFPDRFSGHQFPNYSSELNVNALLLGDSALYLCASSKPRIRNTEAFFGQGTRLTVV.

The chain couples TRBV7-7 to TRBJ2-3; D is unclear. The CDR3 extends over 10 amino acids. Germline loops: CDR1 SSHAT, CDR2 FNYEAQ (reference sequence). The CDR3 DNA sequence: TGTGCTCCGGCCGGGGATACGCAGTATTTT. This gives the protein CAPAGDTQYF.

As regards this clone: The same CDR3 is also encoded by other DNA sequences in this sample. The CDR3 protein is CASSRDSLMNTEAFF. CDR3 nucleotide sequence: TGCGCCAGCAGCCGGGACAGTTTGATGAACACTGAAGCTTTCTTT. The chain uses TRBV5-1 and TRBJ1-1, with 7 bases fitting TRBD1. CDR3 size: 15 residues. In germline, CDR1 is SGHRS, CDR2 YFSETQ. The V segment lost 4 bases and the J segment 0 bases; nucleotides outside the gene matches: 6.

The rearrangement links TRBV5-1 to TRBJ1-6; 7 nucleotides agree with TRBD1. The germline gives CDR1 SGHRS, CDR2 YFSETQ. The length of the CDR3 is 13 residues. Germline trimming cut 4 bases from V and 14 bases from J; bases unmatched to any gene: 9. The DNA for the CDR3 is TGCGCCAGCAGCGGCGACAGGGAAGGTGCCCTCCACTTT. It encodes CASSGDREGALHF.

The table lists this clone with a count of one. V usage is TRBV5-1 and J usage is TRBJ2-7, with D unclear. Trimming removed 0 bases from V and 3 bases from J, with 7 bases in between. From germline, CDR1 is SGHRS and CDR2 YFSETQ. This CDR3 region has 13 residues. CDR3 in DNA: TGCGCCAGCAGCTTGGGTGCAGACTACGAGCAGTACTTC. Protein: CASSLGADYEQYF. Full variable domain (missing parts from reference TRBV5-1 and TRBJ2-7): KAGVTQTPRYLIKTRGQQVTLSCSPISGHRSVSWYQQTPGQGLQFLFEYFSETQRNKGNFPGRFSGRQFSNSRSEMNVSTLELGDSALYLCASSLGADYEQYFGPGTRLTVT.

A few counts support this clone. The rearrangement uses TRBV2 and TRBJ2-5, with a possible D match to TRBD1 (6 bases). There are 15 residues in the CDR3. The V end was cut by 5 bases, the J end by 1 base, with 14 bases between. The germline gives CDR1 SNHLY, CDR2 FYNNEI. The CDR3 protein is CASSIYRDPQETQYF. CDR3 DNA: TGTGCCAGCAGTATTTACAGGGATCCCCAAGAGACCCAGTACTTC.

The chain carries TRBV29-1 and TRBJ2-1; the D is unclear. CDR3 size: 15 residues. With 4 bases removed from V and 2 bases from J, the gap between germline ends came to 15 bases. The germline V gene has CDR1 SQVTM and CDR2 ANQGSEA. In DNA, the CDR3 is TGCAGCGTTGGGGGTAGATACAGTCCCTACAATGAGCAGTTCTTC. Translated: CSVGGRYSPYNEQFF.